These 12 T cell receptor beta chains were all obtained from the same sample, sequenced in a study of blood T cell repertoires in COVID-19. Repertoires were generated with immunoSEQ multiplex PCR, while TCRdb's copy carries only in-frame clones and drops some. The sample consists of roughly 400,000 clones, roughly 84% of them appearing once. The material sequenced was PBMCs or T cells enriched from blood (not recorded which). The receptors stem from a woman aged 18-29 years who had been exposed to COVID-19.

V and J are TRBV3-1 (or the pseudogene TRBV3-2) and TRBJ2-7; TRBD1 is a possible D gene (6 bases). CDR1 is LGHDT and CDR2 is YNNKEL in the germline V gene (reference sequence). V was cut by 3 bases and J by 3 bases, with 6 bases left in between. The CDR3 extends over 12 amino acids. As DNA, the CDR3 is TGTGCCAGCAGCCACAGGGGCTACGAGCAGTACTTC. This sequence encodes CASSHRGYEQYF.

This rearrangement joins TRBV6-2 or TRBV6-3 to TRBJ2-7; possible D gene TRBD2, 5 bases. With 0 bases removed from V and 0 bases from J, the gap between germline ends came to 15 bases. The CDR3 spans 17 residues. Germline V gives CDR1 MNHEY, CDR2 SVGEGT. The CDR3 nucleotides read TGTGCCAGCAGTTACTCCCAGGACTGGGGTCCCTCCTACGAGCAGTACTTC. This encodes CASSYSQDWGPSYEQYF.

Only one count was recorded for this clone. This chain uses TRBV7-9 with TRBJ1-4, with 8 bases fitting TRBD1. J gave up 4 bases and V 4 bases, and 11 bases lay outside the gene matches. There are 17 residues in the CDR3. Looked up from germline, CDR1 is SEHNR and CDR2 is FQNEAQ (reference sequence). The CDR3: CASSSNSRQGINEKLFF. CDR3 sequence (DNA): TGTGCCAGCAGCTCGAATAGCCGACAGGGGATTAATGAAAAACTGTTTTTT.

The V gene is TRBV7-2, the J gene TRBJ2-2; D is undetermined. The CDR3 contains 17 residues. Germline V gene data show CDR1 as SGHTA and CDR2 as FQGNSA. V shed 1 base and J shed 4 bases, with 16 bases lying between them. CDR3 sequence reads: CASSLVRLPSSTGELFF. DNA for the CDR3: TGTGCCAGCAGCTTAGTGCGGCTACCCTCGAGCACCGGGGAGCTGTTTTTT.

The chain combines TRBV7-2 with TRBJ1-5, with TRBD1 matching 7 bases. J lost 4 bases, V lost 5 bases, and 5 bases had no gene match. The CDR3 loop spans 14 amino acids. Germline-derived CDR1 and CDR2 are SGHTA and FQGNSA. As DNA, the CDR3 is TGTGCCAGCAGCAAATCAGGGGGTAATCAGCCCCAGCATTTT. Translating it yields CASSKSGGNQPQHF.

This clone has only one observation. The CDR3 sequence is CASSSGVRENGYTF. CDR3 nucleotide sequence: TGTGCCAGCAGCTCGGGGGTGAGGGAGAATGGCTACACCTTC. The chain carries TRBV7-9 and TRBJ1-2; TRBD1 is a possible D gene (5 bases). This CDR3 comprises 14 residues. With 4 bases removed from V and 6 bases from J, the gap between germline ends came to 15 bases. Germline V gene data show CDR1 as SEHNR and CDR2 as FQNEAQ (reference sequence).

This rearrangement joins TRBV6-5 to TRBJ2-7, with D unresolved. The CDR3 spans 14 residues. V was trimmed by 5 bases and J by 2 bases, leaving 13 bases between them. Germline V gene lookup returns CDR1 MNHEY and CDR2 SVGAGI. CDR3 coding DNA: TGTGCCAGCAGTCCGCAAGACTTCCCCTACGAGCAGTACTTC. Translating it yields CASSPQDFPYEQYF.

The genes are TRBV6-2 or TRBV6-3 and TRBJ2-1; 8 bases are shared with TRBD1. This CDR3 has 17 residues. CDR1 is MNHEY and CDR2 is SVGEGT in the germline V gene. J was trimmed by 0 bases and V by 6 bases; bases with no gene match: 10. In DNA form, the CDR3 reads TGTGCCAGCAGCCCTACCCAGGGGGCAAGCTCCTACAATGAGCAGTTCTTC. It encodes CASSPTQGASSYNEQFF.

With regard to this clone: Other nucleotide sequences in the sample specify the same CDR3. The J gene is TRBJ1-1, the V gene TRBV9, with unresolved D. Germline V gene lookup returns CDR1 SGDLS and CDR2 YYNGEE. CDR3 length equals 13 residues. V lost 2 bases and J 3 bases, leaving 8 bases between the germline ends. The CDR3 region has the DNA TGTGCCAGCAGCGTGGGAGGCGACACTGAAGCTTTCTTT. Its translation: CASSVGGDTEAFF.

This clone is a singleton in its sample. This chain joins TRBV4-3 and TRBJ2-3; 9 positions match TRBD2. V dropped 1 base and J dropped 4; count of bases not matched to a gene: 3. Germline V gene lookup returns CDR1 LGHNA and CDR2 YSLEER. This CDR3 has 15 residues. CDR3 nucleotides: TGCGCCAGCAGCCAAGGGACTAGCGTAGCAGATACGCAGTATTTT. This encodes CASSQGTSVADTQYF.

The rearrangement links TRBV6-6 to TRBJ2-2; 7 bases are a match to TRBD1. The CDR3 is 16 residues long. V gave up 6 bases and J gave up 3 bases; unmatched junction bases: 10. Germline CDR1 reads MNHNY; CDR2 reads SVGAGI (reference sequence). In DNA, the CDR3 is TGTGCCAGCAGCCCGACCGGGACAGATTACACCGGGGAGCTGTTTTTT. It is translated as CASSPTGTDYTGELFF.

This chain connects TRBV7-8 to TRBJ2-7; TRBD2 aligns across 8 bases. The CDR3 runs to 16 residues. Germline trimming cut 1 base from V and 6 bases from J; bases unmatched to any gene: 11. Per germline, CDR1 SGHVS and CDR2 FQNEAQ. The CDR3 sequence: CASSLVPAGALVEQYF. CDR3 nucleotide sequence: TGTGCCAGCAGCTTAGTTCCAGCGGGAGCCCTGGTCGAGCAGTACTTC. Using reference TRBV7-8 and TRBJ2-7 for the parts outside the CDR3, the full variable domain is GAGVSQSPRYKVAKRGQDVALRCDPISGHVSLFWYQQALGQGPEFLTYFQNEAQLDKSGLPSDRFFAERPEGSVSTLKIQRTQQEDSAVYLCASSLVPAGALVEQYFGPGTRLTVT.